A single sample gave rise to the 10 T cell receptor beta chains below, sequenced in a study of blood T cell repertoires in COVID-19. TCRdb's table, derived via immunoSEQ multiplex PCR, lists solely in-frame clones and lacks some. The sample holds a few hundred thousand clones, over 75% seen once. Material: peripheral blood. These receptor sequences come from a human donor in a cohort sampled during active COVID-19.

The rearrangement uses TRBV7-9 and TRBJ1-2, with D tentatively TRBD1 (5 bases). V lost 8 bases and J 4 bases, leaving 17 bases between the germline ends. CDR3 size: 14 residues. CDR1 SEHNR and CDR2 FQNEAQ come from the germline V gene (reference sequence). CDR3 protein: CASSTGQSSYGYTF. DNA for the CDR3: TGTGCCAGCTCAACAGGCCAAAGCTCCTATGGCTACACCTTC.

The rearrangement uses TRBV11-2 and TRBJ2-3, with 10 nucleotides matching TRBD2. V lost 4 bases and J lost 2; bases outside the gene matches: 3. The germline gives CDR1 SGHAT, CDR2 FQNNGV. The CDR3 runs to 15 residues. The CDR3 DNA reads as TGTGCCAGCAGCTATACTAGCGGGGACACAGATACGCAGTATTTT. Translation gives CASSYTSGDTDTQYF. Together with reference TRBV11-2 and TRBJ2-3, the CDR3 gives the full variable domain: EAGVAQSPRYKIIEKRQSVAFWCNPISGHATLYWYQQILGQGPKLLIQFQNNGVVDDSQLPKDRFSAERLKGVDSTLKIQPAKLEDSAVYLCASSYTSGDTDTQYFGPGTRLTVL.

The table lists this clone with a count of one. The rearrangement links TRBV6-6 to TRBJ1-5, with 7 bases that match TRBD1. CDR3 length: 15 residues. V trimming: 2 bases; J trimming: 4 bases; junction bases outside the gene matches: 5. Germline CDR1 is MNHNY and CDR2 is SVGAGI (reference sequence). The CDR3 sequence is CASSYRTGFNQPQHF. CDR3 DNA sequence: TGTGCCAGCAGTTACCGGACAGGTTTTAATCAGCCCCAGCATTTT.

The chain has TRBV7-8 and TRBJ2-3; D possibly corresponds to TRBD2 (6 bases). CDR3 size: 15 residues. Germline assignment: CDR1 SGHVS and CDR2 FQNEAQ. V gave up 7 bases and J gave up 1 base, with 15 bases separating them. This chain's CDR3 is CASIWLGGGTDTQYF. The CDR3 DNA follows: TGTGCCAGCATCTGGCTGGGGGGTGGCACAGATACGCAGTATTTT.

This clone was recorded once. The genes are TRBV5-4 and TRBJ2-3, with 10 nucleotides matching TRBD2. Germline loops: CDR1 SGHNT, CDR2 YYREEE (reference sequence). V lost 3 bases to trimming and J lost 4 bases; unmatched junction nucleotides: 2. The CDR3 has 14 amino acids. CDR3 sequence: CASSSSGGADTQYF. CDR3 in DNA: TGTGCCAGCAGCTCTAGCGGGGGTGCAGATACGCAGTATTTT. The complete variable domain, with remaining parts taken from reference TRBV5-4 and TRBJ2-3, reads ETGVTQSPTHLIKTRGQQVTLRCSSQSGHNTVSWYQQALGQGPQFIFQYYREEENGRGNFPPRFSGLQFPNYSSELNVNALELDDSALYLCASSSSGGADTQYFGPGTRLTVL.

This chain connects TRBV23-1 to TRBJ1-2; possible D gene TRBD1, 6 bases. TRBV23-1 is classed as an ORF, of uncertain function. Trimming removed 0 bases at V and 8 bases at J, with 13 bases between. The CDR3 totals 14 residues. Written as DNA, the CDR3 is TGCGCCAGCAGTCAATCTTGGGGGCGAGGGGGCTACACCTTC. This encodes CASSQSWGRGGYTF.

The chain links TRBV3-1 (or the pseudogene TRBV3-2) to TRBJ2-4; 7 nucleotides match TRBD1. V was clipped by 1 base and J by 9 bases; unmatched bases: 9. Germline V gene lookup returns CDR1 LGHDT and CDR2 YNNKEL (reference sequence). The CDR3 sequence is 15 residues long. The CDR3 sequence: CASSQGSRGPGIQYF. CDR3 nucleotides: TGTGCCAGCAGCCAAGGCTCGAGGGGGCCGGGCATTCAGTACTTC.

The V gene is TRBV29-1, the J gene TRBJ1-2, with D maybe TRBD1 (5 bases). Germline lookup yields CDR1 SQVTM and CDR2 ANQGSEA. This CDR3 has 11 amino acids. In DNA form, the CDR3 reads TGCAGTGATATGACAGCTTATGGCTACACCTTC. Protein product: CSDMTAYGYTF.

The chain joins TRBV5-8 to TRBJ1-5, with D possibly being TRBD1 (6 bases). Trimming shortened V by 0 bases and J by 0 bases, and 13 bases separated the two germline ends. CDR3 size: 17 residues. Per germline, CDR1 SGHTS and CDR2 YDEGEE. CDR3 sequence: CASSLVRQVLSNQPQHF. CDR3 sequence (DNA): TGTGCCAGCAGCTTGGTCCGACAGGTCCTTAGCAATCAGCCCCAGCATTTT.

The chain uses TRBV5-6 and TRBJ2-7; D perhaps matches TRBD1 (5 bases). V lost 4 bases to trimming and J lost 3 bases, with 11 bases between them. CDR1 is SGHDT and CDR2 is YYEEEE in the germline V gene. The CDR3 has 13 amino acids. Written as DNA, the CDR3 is TGTGCCAGCAGCCCTGACAGTCGCTACGAGCAGTACTTC. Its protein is CASSPDSRYEQYF.